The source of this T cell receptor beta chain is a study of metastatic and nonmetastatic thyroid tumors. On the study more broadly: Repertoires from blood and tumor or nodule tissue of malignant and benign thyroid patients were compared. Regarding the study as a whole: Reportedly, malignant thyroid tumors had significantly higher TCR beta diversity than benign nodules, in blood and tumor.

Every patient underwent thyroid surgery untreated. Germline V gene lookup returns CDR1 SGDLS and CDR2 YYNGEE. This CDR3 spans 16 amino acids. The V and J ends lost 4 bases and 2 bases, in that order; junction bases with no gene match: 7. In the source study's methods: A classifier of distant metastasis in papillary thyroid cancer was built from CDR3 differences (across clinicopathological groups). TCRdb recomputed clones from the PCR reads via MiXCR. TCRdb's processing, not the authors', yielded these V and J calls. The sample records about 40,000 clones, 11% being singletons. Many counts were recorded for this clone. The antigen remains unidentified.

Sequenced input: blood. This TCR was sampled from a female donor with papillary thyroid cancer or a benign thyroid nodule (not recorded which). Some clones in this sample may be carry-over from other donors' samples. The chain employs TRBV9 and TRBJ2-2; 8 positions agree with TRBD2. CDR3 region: CASSSSSGDNTGELFF. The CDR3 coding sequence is TGTGCCAGCAGCTCGAGTAGCGGGGACAACACCGGGGAGCTGTTTTTT.